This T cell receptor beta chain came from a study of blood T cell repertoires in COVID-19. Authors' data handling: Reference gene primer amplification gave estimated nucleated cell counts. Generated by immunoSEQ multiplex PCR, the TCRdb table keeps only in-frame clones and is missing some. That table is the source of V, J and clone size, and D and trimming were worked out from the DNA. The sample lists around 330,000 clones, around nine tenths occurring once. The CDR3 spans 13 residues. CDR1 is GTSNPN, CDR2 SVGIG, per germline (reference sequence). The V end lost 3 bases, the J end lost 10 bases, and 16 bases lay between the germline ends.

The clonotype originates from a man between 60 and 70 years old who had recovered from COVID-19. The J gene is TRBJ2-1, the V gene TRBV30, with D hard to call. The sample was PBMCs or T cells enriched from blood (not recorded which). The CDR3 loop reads CAWSDGVLVEQFF. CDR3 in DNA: TGTGCCTGGAGCGACGGAGTCTTAGTCGAGCAGTTCTTC. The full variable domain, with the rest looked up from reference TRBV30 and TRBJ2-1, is SQTIHQWPATLVQPVGSPLSLECTVEGTSNPNLYWYRQAAGRGLQLLFYSVGIGQISSEVPQNLSASRPQDRQFILSSKKLLLSDSGFYLCAWSDGVLVEQFFGPGTRLTVL.